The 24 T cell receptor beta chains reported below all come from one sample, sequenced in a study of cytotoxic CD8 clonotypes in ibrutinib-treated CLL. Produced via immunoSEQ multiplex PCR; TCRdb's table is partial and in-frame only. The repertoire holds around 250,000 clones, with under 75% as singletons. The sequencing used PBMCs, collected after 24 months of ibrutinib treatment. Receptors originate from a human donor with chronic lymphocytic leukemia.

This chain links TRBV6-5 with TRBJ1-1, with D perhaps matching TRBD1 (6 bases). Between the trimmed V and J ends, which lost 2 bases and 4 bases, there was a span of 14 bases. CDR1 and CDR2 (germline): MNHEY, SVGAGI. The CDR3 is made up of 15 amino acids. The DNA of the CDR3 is TGTGCCAGCAGTTACACCCAGGGGCAGGGCACTGAAGCTTTCTTT. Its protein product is CASSYTQGQGTEAFF.

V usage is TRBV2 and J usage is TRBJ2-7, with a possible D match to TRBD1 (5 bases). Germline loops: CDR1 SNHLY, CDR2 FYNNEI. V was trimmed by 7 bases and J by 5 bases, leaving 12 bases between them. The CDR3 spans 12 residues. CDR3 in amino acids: CASNRRADEQYF. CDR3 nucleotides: TGTGCCAGCAATCGCAGGGCCGACGAGCAGTACTTC.

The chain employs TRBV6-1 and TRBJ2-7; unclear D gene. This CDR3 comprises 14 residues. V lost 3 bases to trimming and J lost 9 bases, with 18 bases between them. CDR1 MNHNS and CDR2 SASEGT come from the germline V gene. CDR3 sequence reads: CASSDHGPPTLQYF. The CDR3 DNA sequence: TGTGCCAGCAGTGACCACGGTCCCCCTACGTTGCAGTACTTC.

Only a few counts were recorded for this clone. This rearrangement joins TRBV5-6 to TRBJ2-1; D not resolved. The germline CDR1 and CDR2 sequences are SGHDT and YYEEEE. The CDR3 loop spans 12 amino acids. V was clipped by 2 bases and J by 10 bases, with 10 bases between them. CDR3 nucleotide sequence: TGTGCCAGCAGCTTCTCAAGCGCCGAGCAGTTCTTC. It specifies CASSFSSAEQFF.

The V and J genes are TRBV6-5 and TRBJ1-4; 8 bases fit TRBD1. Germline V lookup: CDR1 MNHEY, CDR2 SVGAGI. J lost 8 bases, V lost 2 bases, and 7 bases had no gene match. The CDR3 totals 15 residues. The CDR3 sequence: CASSYVRGRGEKLFF. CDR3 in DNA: TGTGCCAGCAGTTACGTCAGGGGGCGCGGGGAAAAACTGTTTTTT.

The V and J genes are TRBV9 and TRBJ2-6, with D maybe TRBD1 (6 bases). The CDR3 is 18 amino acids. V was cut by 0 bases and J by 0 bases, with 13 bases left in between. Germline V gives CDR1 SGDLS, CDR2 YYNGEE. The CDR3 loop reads CASSVVGHNVSGANVLTF. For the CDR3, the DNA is TGTGCCAGCAGCGTAGTGGGACACAACGTCTCTGGGGCCAACGTCCTGACTTTC.

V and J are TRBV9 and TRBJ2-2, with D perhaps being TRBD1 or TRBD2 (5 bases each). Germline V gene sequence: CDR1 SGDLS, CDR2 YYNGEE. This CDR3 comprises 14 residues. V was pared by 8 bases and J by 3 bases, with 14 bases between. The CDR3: CASGRGRDTGELFF. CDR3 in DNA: TGTGCCAGTGGACGGGGACGAGACACCGGGGAGCTGTTTTTT.

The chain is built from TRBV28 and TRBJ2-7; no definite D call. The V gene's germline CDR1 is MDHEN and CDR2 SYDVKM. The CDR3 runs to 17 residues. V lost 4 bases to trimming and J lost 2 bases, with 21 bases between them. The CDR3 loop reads CASSSPPERAATYEQYF. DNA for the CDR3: TGTGCCAGCAGTTCCCCCCCGGAGCGAGCAGCCACCTACGAGCAGTACTTC.

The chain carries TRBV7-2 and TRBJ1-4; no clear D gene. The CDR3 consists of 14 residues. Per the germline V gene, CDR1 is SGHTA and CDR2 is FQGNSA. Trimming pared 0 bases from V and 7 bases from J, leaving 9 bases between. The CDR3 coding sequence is TGTGCCAGCAGCTTAGCGCGAACGGCTGAAAAACTGTTTTTT. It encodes CASSLARTAEKLFF. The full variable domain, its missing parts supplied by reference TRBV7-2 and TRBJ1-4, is GAGVSQSPSNKVTEKGKDVELRCDPISGHTALYWYRQSLGQGLEFLIYFQGNSAPDKSGLPSDRFSAERTGGSVSTLTIQRTQQEDSAVYLCASSLARTAEKLFFGSGTQLSVL.

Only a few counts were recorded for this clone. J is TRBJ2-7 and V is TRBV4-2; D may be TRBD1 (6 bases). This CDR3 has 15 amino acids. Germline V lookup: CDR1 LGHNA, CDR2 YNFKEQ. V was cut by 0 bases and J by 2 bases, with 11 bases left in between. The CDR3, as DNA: TGTGCCAGCAGCCAAGAAACAGGGACCCCCTACGAGCAGTACTTC. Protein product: CASSQETGTPYEQYF.

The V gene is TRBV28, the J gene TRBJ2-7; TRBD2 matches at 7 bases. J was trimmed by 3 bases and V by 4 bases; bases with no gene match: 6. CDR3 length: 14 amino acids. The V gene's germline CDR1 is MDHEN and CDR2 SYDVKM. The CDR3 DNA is TGTGCCAGCAGTTACGGGGGGACCCTCTACGAGCAGTACTTC. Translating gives CASSYGGTLYEQYF.

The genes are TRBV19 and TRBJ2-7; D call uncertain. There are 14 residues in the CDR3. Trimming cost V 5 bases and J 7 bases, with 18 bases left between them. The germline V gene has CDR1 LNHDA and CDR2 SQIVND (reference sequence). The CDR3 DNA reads TGTGCCAGTAGTCGAGCATTCGGTACCGGGGAGCAGTACTTC. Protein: CASSRAFGTGEQYF.

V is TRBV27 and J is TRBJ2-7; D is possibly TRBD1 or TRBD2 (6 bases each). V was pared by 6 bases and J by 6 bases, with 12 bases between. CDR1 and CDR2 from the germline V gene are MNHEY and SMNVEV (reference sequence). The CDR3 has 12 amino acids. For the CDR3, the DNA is TGTGCCAGCAGCCGACAGGAGGGCGAGCAGTACTTC. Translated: CASSRQEGEQYF.

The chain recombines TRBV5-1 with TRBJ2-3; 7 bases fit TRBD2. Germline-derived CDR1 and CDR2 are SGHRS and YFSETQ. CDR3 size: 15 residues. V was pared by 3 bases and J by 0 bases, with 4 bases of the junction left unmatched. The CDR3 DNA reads TGCGCCAGCAGCTCAAAGCGGGGAAGCACAGATACGCAGTATTTT. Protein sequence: CASSSKRGSTDTQYF.

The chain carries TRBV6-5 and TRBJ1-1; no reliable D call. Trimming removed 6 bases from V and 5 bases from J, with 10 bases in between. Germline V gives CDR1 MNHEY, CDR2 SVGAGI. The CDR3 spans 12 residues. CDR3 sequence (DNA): TGTGCCAGCAGGCAAGGAGGAACTGAAGCTTTCTTT. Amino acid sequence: CASRQGGTEAFF.

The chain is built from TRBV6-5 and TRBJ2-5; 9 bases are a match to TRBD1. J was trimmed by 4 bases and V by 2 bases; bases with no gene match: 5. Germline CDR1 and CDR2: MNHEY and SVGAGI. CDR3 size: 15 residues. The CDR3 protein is CASSYHRDRVETQYF. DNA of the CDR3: TGTGCCAGCAGTTACCACCGGGACAGGGTAGAGACCCAGTACTTC.

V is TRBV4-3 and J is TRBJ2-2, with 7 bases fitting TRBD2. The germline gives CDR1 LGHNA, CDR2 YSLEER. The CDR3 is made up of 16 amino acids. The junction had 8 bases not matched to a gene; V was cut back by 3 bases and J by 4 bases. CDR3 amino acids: CASSQIAGVSTGELFF. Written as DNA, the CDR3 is TGCGCCAGCAGCCAGATTGCGGGGGTTTCCACCGGGGAGCTGTTTTTT.

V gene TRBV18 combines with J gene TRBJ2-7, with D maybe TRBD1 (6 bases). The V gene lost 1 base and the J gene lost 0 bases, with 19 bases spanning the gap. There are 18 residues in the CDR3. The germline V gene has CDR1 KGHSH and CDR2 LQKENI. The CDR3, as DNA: TGTGCCAGCTCACCACAGCAGGGGAGCGGTAAAAACTCCTACGAGCAGTACTTC. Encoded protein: CASSPQQGSGKNSYEQYF.

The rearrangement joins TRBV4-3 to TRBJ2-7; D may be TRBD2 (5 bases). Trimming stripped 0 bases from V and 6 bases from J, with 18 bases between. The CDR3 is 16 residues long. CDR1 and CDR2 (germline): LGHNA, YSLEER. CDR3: CASSQEPLAGGVEQYF. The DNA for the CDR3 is TGCGCCAGCAGCCAAGAACCCCTAGCAGGAGGTGTCGAGCAGTACTTC.

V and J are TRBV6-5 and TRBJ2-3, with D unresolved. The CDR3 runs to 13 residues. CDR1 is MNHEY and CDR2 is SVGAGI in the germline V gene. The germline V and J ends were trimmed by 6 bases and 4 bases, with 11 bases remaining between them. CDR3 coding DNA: TGTGCCAGCAGCCGTCTTGGGGCAGATACGCAGTATTTT. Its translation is CASSRLGADTQYF.

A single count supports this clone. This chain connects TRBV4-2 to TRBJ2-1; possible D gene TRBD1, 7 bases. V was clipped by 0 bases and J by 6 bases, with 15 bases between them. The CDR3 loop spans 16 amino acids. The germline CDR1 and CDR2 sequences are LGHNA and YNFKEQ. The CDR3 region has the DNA TGTGCCAGCAGCCAAGAATCCACCAGGGGGGCCAATGAGCAGTTCTTC. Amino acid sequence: CASSQESTRGANEQFF.

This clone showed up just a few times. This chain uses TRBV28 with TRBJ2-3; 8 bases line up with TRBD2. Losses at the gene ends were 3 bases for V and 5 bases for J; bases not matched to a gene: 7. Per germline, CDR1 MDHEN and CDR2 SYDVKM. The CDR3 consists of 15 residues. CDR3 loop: CASSFVGLDKDTQYF. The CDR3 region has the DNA TGTGCCAGCAGTTTTGTGGGACTAGATAAAGATACGCAGTATTTT.

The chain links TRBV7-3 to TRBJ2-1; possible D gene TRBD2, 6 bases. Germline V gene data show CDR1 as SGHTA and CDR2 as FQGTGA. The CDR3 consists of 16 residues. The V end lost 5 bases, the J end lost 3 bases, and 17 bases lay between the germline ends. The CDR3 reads CASSHESGTGYNEQFF. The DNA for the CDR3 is TGTGCCAGCAGCCACGAATCCGGGACTGGCTACAATGAGCAGTTCTTC.

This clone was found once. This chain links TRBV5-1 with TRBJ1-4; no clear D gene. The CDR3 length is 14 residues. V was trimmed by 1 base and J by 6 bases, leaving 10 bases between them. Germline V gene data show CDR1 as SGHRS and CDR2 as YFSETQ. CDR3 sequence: CASSLSRGHEKLFF. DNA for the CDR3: TGCGCCAGCAGCTTGTCTCGCGGGCATGAAAAACTGTTTTTT.